This T cell receptor beta chain is from a study of untreated major depressive disorder. Libraries were prepared by immunoSEQ multiplex PCR; TCRdb keeps only in-frame clonotypes and omits some of them. The table lists 20,000 or so clones, about 84% of them singletons. The CDR3 contains 13 residues. The germline V and J ends were trimmed by 6 bases and 4 bases, with 13 bases remaining between them. From germline, CDR1 is MNHEY and CDR2 SMNVEV (reference sequence). Participants were all of European descent. Controls scored 5 or less on a depressive symptom inventory and never had mood disorders. Donors lacked major illness, comorbidities, regular medication, drug use, or heavy drinking. Typically approximately 96% of enriched cells were CD4+.

Sequenced sample: CD4+ T cells from PBMCs. This sequence joins TRBV27 and TRBJ2-7, with D perhaps matching TRBD2 (6 bases). This sequence originates from a woman in her twenties or thirties in good health. CDR3 in amino acids: CASSGREGYEQYF. CDR3 DNA sequence: TGTGCCAGCAGCGGGCGGGAAGGGTACGAGCAGTACTTC.